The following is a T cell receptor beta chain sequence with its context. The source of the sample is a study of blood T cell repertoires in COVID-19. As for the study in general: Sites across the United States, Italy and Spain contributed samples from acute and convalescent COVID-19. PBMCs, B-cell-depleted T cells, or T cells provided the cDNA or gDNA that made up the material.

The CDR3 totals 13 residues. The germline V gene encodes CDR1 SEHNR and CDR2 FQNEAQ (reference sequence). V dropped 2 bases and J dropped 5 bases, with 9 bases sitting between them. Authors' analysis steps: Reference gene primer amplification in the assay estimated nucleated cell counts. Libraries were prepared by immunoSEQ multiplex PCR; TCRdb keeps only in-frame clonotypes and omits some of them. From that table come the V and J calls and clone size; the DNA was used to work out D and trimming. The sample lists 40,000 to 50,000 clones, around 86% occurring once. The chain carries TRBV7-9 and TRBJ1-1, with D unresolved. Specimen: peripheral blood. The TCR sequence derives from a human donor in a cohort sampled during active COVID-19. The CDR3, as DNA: TGTGCCAGCAGCTTAACGGAGAGTACTGAAGCTTTCTTT. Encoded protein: CASSLTESTEAFF.